This T cell receptor beta chain originates from a study of cytotoxic CD8 clonotypes in ibrutinib-treated CLL. The data were produced by immunoSEQ multiplex PCR, yet TCRdb's version contains in-frame clones alone and is incomplete. Among roughly 150,000 clones listed, 81% were seen once. This CDR3 comprises 15 residues. From germline, CDR1 is MNHNY and CDR2 SVGAGI (reference sequence). V dropped 2 bases and J dropped 5; count of bases not matched to a gene: 4. Sequenced here: PBMCs, sampled after 12 months of ibrutinib treatment. The chain recombines TRBV6-6 with TRBJ2-5; 11 positions agree with TRBD2. This sequence was found in a human donor with chronic lymphocytic leukemia. The CDR3 region has the DNA TGTGCCAGCAGTTACACTAGCGGGAGAGGGGAGACCCAGTACTTC. Translated, it gives CASSYTSGRGETQYF.